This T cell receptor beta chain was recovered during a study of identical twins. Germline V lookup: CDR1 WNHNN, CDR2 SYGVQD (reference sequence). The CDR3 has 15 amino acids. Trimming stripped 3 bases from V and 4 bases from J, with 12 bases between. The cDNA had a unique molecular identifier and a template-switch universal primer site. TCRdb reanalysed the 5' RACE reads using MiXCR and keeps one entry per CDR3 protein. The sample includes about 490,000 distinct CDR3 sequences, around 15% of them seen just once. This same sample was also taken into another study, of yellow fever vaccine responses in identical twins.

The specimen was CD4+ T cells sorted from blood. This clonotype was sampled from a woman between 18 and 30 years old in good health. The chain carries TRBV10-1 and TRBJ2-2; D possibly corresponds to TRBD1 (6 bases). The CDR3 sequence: CASSDRGWGTGELFF. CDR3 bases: TGCGCCAGCAGTGACAGGGGATGGGGCACCGGGGAGCTGTTTTTT.